This T cell receptor (beta chain) came from a study of T cell repertoires in cytomegalovirus infection. Overall study: Public TCR beta signatures provided an indication of both CMV infection and a matching HLA type.

Via MiXCR, TCRdb re-called the reads, giving one row per CDR3 protein. The sample yields more than 150,000 distinct CDR3 sequences, 15% to 20% seen once. The table lists this clonotype with a few counts. This CDR3 comprises 14 residues. The ends were cut back, 1 base at V and 4 bases at J, with 7 bases in the middle. Germline V CDR1 and CDR2: PRHDT, FYEKMQ (reference sequence). This chain joins TRBV13 and TRBJ2-2; D remains unclear. The sequenced sample consisted of PBMCs. The sequence was collected from a human donor in good health (CMV status not recorded). Some clones in this sample may be carry-over from other donors' samples. The CDR3 bases are TGTGCCAGCAGCTTAGATGGCACCACCGGGGAGCTGTTTTTT. As protein: CASSLDGTTGELFF.